This T cell receptor beta chain was captured in a study of T cells after yellow fever vaccination. Study-wide context: Low-cell-number fractions were prepared with SMART-Seq v4 Ultra Low Input.

Whole-study findings and limits: The CD4 and CD8 compartments had a small share of their clonotypes in common.

Universal primer sites and UMIs were introduced during 5'RACE template-switching synthesis of TCR cDNA. MiXCR, run by TCRdb on the 5' RACE reads, gives a single entry per CDR3 protein. The data contain around 530,000 distinct CDR3 sequences, approximately 16% of them singletons. This clonotype was detected only a few times. Antigen: not known. Trimming removed 4 bases at V and 2 bases at J, with 15 bases between. There are 16 residues in the CDR3. In germline, CDR1 is LGHDT, CDR2 YNNKEL (reference sequence). This TCR was recovered from a man between 18 and 29 years old who received the YFV17D yellow fever vaccine. The material was PBMCs, obtained 5 days after the first yellow fever vaccination. The genes are TRBV3-1 and TRBJ2-1; a possible D gene is TRBD2 (5 bases). The CDR3 region has the DNA TGTGCCAGCAGCCGCCCTCTTAGCGTCGCCTACAATGAGCAGTTCTTC. Its translation: CASSRPLSVAYNEQFF.